The present T cell receptor beta chain was sequenced within a study of blood T cell repertoires in COVID-19. The repertoire was sequenced with immunoSEQ multiplex PCR; TCRdb's copy has only in-frame clones and lacks some. The repertoire holds around 240,000 clones, with approximately 85% as singletons. This clone is a singleton in its sample. This CDR3 region has 14 residues. Germline V lookup: CDR1 ENHRY, CDR2 SYGVKD. V was trimmed by 4 bases and J by 8 bases, leaving 17 bases between them. In Cohort 3, a recovered donor had either two negative PCRs, clearance, or symptom resolution. Input material: PBMCs or T cells enriched from blood (not recorded which). This sequence was found in a woman in her forties or fifties who had recovered from COVID-19. The rearrangement links TRBV10-3 to TRBJ1-2, with D uncertain. The CDR3 reads CAISVNVRGDGYTF. CDR3 sequence (DNA): TGTGCCATCAGTGTGAACGTACGCGGAGACGGCTACACCTTC.